This T cell receptor beta chain emerged from a study of T cell repertoires in cytomegalovirus infection. For the study at large: Public TCR beta signatures provided an indication of both CMV infection and a matching HLA type. Study findings and constraints: The response measured ex vivo was dominated by TCR beta clonotypes (HLA-C-restricted and CMV-specific). Using cumulative public TCR beta family frequency, the authors identified those who carried CMV together with the relevant HLA.

One entry per CDR3 protein results from TCRdb running MiXCR on the reads. The sample yields 200,000 to 250,000 distinct CDR3 sequences, 22% seen once. On this clonotype itself: The antigen is not known.

The clonotype originates from a human donor in good health (CMV status not recorded). Some clones in this sample may be carry-over from other donors' samples. The source material was CD8+ T cells from PBMCs.

The CDR3: CASSFRGSSYEQYF. The CDR3 nucleotides read TGTGCCAGCAGTTTCAGGGGAAGCTCCTACGAGCAGTACTTC. V is TRBV28 and J is TRBJ2-7; D may be TRBD1 (6 bases). The V end was cut by 3 bases, the J end by 0 bases, with 9 bases between. The germline V gene encodes CDR1 MDHEN and CDR2 SYDVKM. The CDR3 is 14 residues long.